Ten or more counts support the clone carrying this T cell receptor (beta chain). Antigen: not known. This beta chain is an off-target read within a library intended for alpha chains, so its frequency means little. This sample was included in a study of spatial heterogeneity in lung cancer. In the study overall: Alpha-chain sequences were consistently detected less often than beta-chain sequences. An average of more than ten raw reads was observed per unique TCR and UMI combination.

General observations from the study: Tumor mutation counts were tracked by expanded intratumoral alpha and beta TCR counts.

TCRdb re-derived calls from the 5' RACE reads in MiXCR, one entry per CDR3 protein. The data show about 17,000 distinct CDR3 sequences, under 8% seen once. Looked up from germline, CDR1 is DFQATT and CDR2 is SNEGSKA (reference sequence). The CDR3 is 14 residues long. V lost 0 bases to trimming and J lost 1 base, with 10 bases between them. Noted time point: sample taken at primary tumor resection. The donors, 72 patients with untreated early-stage non-small cell lung cancer, provided the samples. Material for sequencing was whole RNA from tumor, nontumor lung or frozen PBMC, left unsorted. The source of this sequence is a male donor with early-stage non-small cell lung cancer. The V and J genes are TRBV20-1 and TRBJ2-7; D remains unclear. The sequencing used lung tumor tissue, collected at surgery. The CDR3 here is CSARDSGRSYEQYF. The CDR3 nucleotides are TGCAGTGCTAGAGATTCAGGCCGGTCCTACGAGCAGTACTTC.